The source of this T cell receptor (beta chain) is a study of blood T cell repertoires in COVID-19. Study-wide context: The study drew acute and convalescent COVID-19 samples from the United States, Italy and Spain. PBMCs, B-cell-depleted T cells, or T cells were the source of the cDNA or gDNA that made up the material.

The CDR3 is made up of 13 amino acids. The ends lost 4 bases at V and 1 base at J; junction bases unmatched: 2. Germline assignment: CDR1 SGHRS and CDR2 YFSETQ. As handled by the study authors: For nucleated cells, counts were estimated from reference gene primer amplification. This table comes from immunoSEQ multiplex PCR, and its TCRdb copy is limited to in-frame clones, with some not included. Clone size and the V and J calls come from that table; the DNA yielded D and trimming. The table has roughly 380,000 clones, roughly 87% seen once. Followed over time, Seattle patients had been enrolled while infection was active.

The V call is TRBV5-1, the J call TRBJ2-7; TRBD1 matches at 7 bases. Sample: peripheral blood. The clonotype comes from a woman aged 55 to 70 with COVID-19, enrolled during active disease. In nucleotides, the CDR3 is TGCGCCAGCAGCGAGACAGGGTCCTACGAGCAGTACTTC. It translates to CASSETGSYEQYF.